This TCR beta chain was profiled in a study of Graves' ophthalmopathy and Graves' hyperthyroidism. Study-wide points: The majority of expanded thyroid clonotypes above 0.001 frequency also occurred in blood. Ophthalmopathy progression cases were predicted by the model with about 70% sensitivity and almost 75% specificity.

Amplification of the TCR beta CDR3 regions used RNA transcripts (as template). RT-PCR in the first round used HTBI primers; a second-round multiplex PCR followed. From the multiplex PCR reads, TCRdb called clonotypes with MiXCR, one entry per CDR3 protein. The table has around 1.1 million distinct CDR3 sequences, about 38% seen once; the top ten hold over 8.5%. The table lists this clonotype with a count of one. Its antigen is unknown. Included hyperthyroidism patients were aged 18 to 65 and newly diagnosed (under 2 months' duration). The study excluded patients with other autoimmune diseases, uncontrolled infections, pregnancy or lactation. Input material: peripheral blood or thyroid tissue (not recorded which). The receptor comes from an adult man with Graves' hyperthyroidism.

The chain's CDR3 is CSVRGSGQAQETQYF. The CDR3 DNA follows: TGCAGCGTCCGCGGTTCAGGACAGGCCCAAGAGACCCAGTACTTC. V gene TRBV29-1 combines with J gene TRBJ2-5; 7 bases map to TRBD1. Germline trimming cut 6 bases from V and 1 base from J; bases unmatched to any gene: 11. Germline CDR1 reads SQVTM; CDR2 reads ANQGSEA. CDR3 size: 15 residues.